The 4 T cell receptor beta chains listed next were all sequenced from one sample in a study of cytomegalovirus exposure and HLA in healthy donors. The PCR made use of 60 Vbeta and 13 Jbeta primers. The repertoire was sequenced with immunoSEQ multiplex PCR; TCRdb's copy has only in-frame clones and lacks some. The table includes 45,000 to 55,000 clones, 50% to 70% detected once. Sequencing input: PBMCs. The receptors originated from a human donor in good health.

This chain connects TRBV6-5 to TRBJ1-1; the D is unclear. This CDR3 has 14 amino acids. The germline V gene encodes CDR1 MNHEY and CDR2 SVGAGI. V was cut by 4 bases and J by 3 bases, with 12 bases left in between. CDR3 nucleotides: TGTGCCAGCAGTTTCAGGACCGGGGACACTGAAGCTTTCTTT. Protein product: CASSFRTGDTEAFF.

The chain carries TRBV29-1 and TRBJ1-1; D gene uncertain. The V gene's germline CDR1 is SQVTM and CDR2 ANQGSEA. The V gene lost 7 bases and the J gene lost 8 bases, with 11 bases spanning the gap. The CDR3 is made up of 10 amino acids. For the CDR3, the DNA is TGCAGCGCCGAACACGTCGAAGCTTTCTTT. As protein: CSAEHVEAFF.

This clone was observed a handful of times. J is TRBJ1-1 and V is TRBV6-5; D remains ambiguous. CDR1 is MNHEY, CDR2 SVGAGI, per germline. The CDR3 length is 14 residues. V was pared by 6 bases and J by 4 bases, with 15 bases between. The chain's CDR3 is CASRPGRSGTEAFF. The CDR3 DNA sequence: TGTGCCAGCAGACCCGGAAGATCGGGCACTGAAGCTTTCTTT.

In this sample, this clone turned up a few times. The rearrangement links TRBV5-1 to TRBJ1-3; TRBD1 might be the D (6 bases). CDR1 is SGHRS, CDR2 YFSETQ, per germline. V was clipped by 4 bases and J by 0 bases, with 14 bases between them. The CDR3 spans 16 residues. Here the CDR3 reads CASSLLDRSSGNTIYF. The CDR3 DNA follows: TGCGCCAGCAGCCTACTGGACAGAAGCTCTGGAAACACCATATATTTT. Using reference TRBV5-1 and TRBJ1-3 for the parts outside the CDR3, the full variable domain is KAGVTQTPRYLIKTRGQQVTLSCSPISGHRSVSWYQQTPGQGLQFLFEYFSETQRNKGNFPGRFSGRQFSNSRSEMNVSTLELGDSALYLCASSLLDRSSGNTIYFGEGSWLTVV.